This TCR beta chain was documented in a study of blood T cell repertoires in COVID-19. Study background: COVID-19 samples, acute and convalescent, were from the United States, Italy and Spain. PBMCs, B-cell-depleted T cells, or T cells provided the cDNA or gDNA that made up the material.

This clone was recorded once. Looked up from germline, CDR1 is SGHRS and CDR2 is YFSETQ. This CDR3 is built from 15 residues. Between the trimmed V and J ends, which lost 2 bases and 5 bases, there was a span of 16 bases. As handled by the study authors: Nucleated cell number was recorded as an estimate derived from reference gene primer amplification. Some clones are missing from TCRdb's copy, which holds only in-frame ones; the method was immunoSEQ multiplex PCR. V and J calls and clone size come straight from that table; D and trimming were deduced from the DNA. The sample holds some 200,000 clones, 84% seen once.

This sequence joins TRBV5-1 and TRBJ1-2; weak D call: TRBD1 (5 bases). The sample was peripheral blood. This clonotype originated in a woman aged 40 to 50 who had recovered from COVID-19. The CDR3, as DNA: TGCGCCAGCAGCTTAGACAGCCAGTCGACTTATGGCTACACCTTC. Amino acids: CASSLDSQSTYGYTF.